The next 21 T cell receptor beta chains were all read from a single sample in a study of regulatory T cells in long-lasting Graves disease. Time point denoted: persistent/refractory GD, antithyroid drugs over 5 years with positive TRAb. From PBMCs, RNA was extracted and then used to make the TCR library. Relying on iRepertoire HTBI primers and Arm-PCR of CDR3 regions, the team built TCR beta libraries. Each CDR3 protein gets one entry after TCRdb re-called the multiplex PCR reads with MiXCR. The table includes 400,000 to 500,000 distinct CDR3 sequences, about 22% detected once. Sample: peripheral blood mononuclear cells (PBMCs), taken when the disease was refractory, from a patient treated with antithyroid drugs. These receptors were taken from a female donor with Graves disease.

The chain carries TRBV14 and TRBJ2-5; TRBD1 aligns across 7 bases. Germline trimming cut 0 bases from V and 5 bases from J; bases unmatched to any gene: 9. The CDR3 is 16 residues long. Germline V CDR1 and CDR2: SGHDN, FVKESK. For the CDR3, the DNA is TGTGCCAGCAGCCAAGATCTGCGAGGGGGCAAGGAGACCCAGTACTTC. Translation: CASSQDLRGGKETQYF. Supplemented by reference TRBV14 and TRBJ2-5, the full variable domain reads EAGVTQFPSHSVIEKGQTVTLRCDPISGHDNLYWYRRVMGKEIKFLLHFVKESKQDESGMPNNRFLAERTGGTYSTLKVQPAELEDSGVYFCASSQDLRGGKETQYFGPGTRLLVL.

This clonotype was found many times. The chain combines TRBV12-3 or TRBV12-4 with TRBJ1-6; D uncertain. With 7 bases removed from V and 9 bases from J, the gap between germline ends came to 16 bases. This CDR3 contains 14 residues. CDR3 amino acids: CASTPASLVSPLHF. Here the CDR3 DNA reads TGTGCCAGCACCCCGGCCAGTTTAGTTTCACCCCTCCACTTT.

This clonotype was observed a few times. CDR3: CASRRTSSYEQYF. CDR3 nucleotide sequence: TGCGCCAGCAGGCGGACAAGCTCCTACGAGCAGTACTTC. The V and J genes are TRBV5-1 and TRBJ2-7; a possible D gene is TRBD1 (5 bases). This CDR3 comprises 13 residues. V shed 5 bases and J shed 0 bases, with 9 bases lying between them. CDR1 is SGHRS, CDR2 YFSETQ, per germline.

The V gene is TRBV29-1, the J gene TRBJ1-1; D is unclear. This CDR3 is built from 12 residues. Germline CDR1 SQVTM, CDR2 ANQGSEA. The V end was cut by 7 bases, the J end by 1 base, with 10 bases between. The DNA for the CDR3 is TGCAGCGCTTACCGGGGGAACACTGAAGCTTTCTTT. This sequence encodes CSAYRGNTEAFF. The full variable domain, its missing parts supplied by reference TRBV29-1 and TRBJ1-1, is SAVISQKPSRDICQRGTSLTIQCQVDSQVTMMFWYRQQPGQSLTLIATANQGSEATYESGFVIDKFPISRPNLTFSTLTVSNMSPEDSSIYLCSAYRGNTEAFFGQGTRLTVV.

This clonotype was observed a few times. This could be a read error, since a much larger clone is one nucleotide away. V gene TRBV3-1 combines with J gene TRBJ2-2, with D unresolved. V was trimmed by 1 base and J by 4 bases, leaving 4 bases between them. This CDR3 is built from 13 residues. Germline V CDR1 and CDR2: LGHDT, YNNKEL (reference sequence). CDR3 sequence: CASSQGPTGELFF. The CDR3, as DNA: TGTGCCAGCAGCCAAGGCCCCACCGGGGAGCTGTTTTTT.

This clonotype appeared a few times. The chain recombines TRBV27 with TRBJ2-2; 11 positions match TRBD1. The CDR3 covers 18 residues. Germline V lookup: CDR1 MNHEY, CDR2 SMNVEV (reference sequence). With 5 bases clipped from V and 3 bases from J, the junction kept 11 bases outside the gene matches. The CDR3 here is CASSLYFWGQGDTGELFF. The CDR3 region has the DNA TGTGCCAGCAGTCTCTATTTTTGGGGACAGGGGGACACCGGGGAGCTGTTTTTT.

This clonotype was seen repeatedly, ten times or more. This chain links TRBV24-1 with TRBJ2-7, with no clear D. Germline V gene data show CDR1 as KGHDR and CDR2 as SFDVKD. V gave up 3 bases and J gave up 2 bases, with 16 bases separating them. CDR3 length: 16 residues. CDR3 DNA: TGTGCCACCAGTGATCCATCGCAGACCTCCGCCTACGAGCAGTACTTC. This encodes CATSDPSQTSAYEQYF.

V usage is TRBV7-9 and J usage is TRBJ1-1; D is unresolved. The CDR3 is 12 amino acids. V shed 5 bases and J shed 7 bases, with 11 bases lying between them. The germline V gene has CDR1 SEHNR and CDR2 FQNEAQ (reference sequence). CDR3 sequence: CASSKWIGEAFF. DNA of the CDR3: TGTGCCAGCAGCAAGTGGATCGGTGAAGCTTTCTTT. The complete variable domain, with remaining parts taken from reference TRBV7-9 and TRBJ1-1, reads DTGVSQNPRHKITKRGQNVTFRCDPISEHNRLYWYRQTLGQGPEFLTYFQNEAQLEKSRLLSDRFSAERPKGSFSTLEIQRTEQGDSAMYLCASSKWIGEAFFGQGTRLTVV.

This clonotype showed up many times. The chain employs TRBV7-9 and TRBJ2-5; 10 bases map to TRBD2. Germline V gives CDR1 SEHNR, CDR2 FQNEAQ (reference sequence). The CDR3 runs to 15 residues. V was clipped by 5 bases and J by 5 bases; unmatched bases: 8. This CDR3 reads CASSPRTSGEETQYF. CDR3 nucleotides: TGTGCCAGCAGCCCGCGGACTAGCGGCGAGGAGACCCAGTACTTC.

The V and J genes are TRBV2 and TRBJ2-5, with 12 bases aligning to TRBD2. The CDR3 sequence is 19 residues long. The germline V gene encodes CDR1 SNHLY and CDR2 FYNNEI. After removal of 5 bases from V and 5 bases from J, the junction contained 18 bases not matched to a gene. The CDR3 sequence is CASSFRTSGDGPPRETQYF. For the CDR3, the DNA is TGTGCCAGCAGTTTCCGGACTAGCGGGGATGGCCCGCCGCGTGAGACCCAGTACTTC. Using reference TRBV2 and TRBJ2-5 for the parts outside the CDR3, the full variable domain is EPEVTQTPSHQVTQMGQEVILRCVPISNHLYFYWYRQILGQKVEFLVSFYNNEISEKSEIFDDQFSVERPDGSNFTLKIRSTKLEDSAMYFCASSFRTSGDGPPRETQYFGPGTRLLVL.

The chain employs TRBV7-9 and TRBJ2-4; 8 bases match TRBD2. V shed 5 bases and J 16 bases; nucleotides not matched to a gene: 10. The CDR3 contains 12 residues. Germline V lookup: CDR1 SEHNR, CDR2 FQNEAQ (reference sequence). The CDR3 DNA reads TGTGCCAGCAGCGACACTAGCGGCAGGGAATACTTC. Translating gives CASSDTSGREYF. The entire variable domain, with the rest obtained from reference TRBV7-9 and TRBJ2-4, is as follows: DTGVSQNPRHKITKRGQNVTFRCDPISEHNRLYWYRQTLGQGPEFLTYFQNEAQLEKSRLLSDRFSAERPKGSFSTLEIQRTEQGDSAMYLCASSDTSGREYFGAGTRLSVL.

J is TRBJ1-6 and V is TRBV7-9; D gene unclear. The V gene's germline CDR1 is SEHNR and CDR2 FQNEAQ (reference sequence). The germline V and J ends were trimmed by 7 bases and 7 bases, with 14 bases remaining between them. This CDR3 region has 14 residues. DNA for the CDR3: TGTGCCAGCACCAGAGTGGGCGAAAATTCACCCCTCCACTTT. It translates to CASTRVGENSPLHF.

This clonotype was found a few times. CDR3 protein: CASSVEGTGGPNTEAFF. CDR3 DNA: TGTGCCAGCAGCGTAGAAGGGACAGGGGGCCCGAACACTGAAGCTTTCTTT. The chain couples TRBV9 to TRBJ1-1, with 12 bases aligning to TRBD1. With 0 bases clipped from V and 1 base from J, the junction kept 4 bases outside the gene matches. CDR3 size: 17 residues. CDR1 is SGDLS and CDR2 is YYNGEE in the germline V gene. Based on the CDR3 plus reference TRBV9 and TRBJ1-1, the full variable domain is DSGVTQTPKHLITATGQRVTLRCSPRSGDLSVYWYQQSLDQGLQFLIQYYNGEERAKGNILERFSAQQFPDLHSELNLSSLELGDSALYFCASSVEGTGGPNTEAFFGQGTRLTVV.

This clonotype was seen at least ten times. The gene calls are TRBV6-5 and TRBJ1-4; D is possibly TRBD1 (6 bases). Germline V lookup: CDR1 MNHEY, CDR2 SVGAGI. Trimming removed 2 bases at V and 5 bases at J, with 9 bases between. The CDR3 has 14 residues. The CDR3 bases are TGTGCCAGCAGTTACGGGCAGGGGAATGAAAAACTGTTTTTT. Protein sequence: CASSYGQGNEKLFF.

The chain combines TRBV9 with TRBJ1-3; no firm D call. The V end lost 0 bases, the J end lost 2 bases, and 9 bases lay between the germline ends. Germline V gene sequence: CDR1 SGDLS, CDR2 YYNGEE. The CDR3 totals 15 residues. As DNA, the CDR3 is TGTGCCAGCAGCGTAGCTTCGACTGCTGGAAACACCATATATTTT. Encoded protein: CASSVASTAGNTIYF.

The chain has TRBV6-1 and TRBJ2-5; D possibly corresponds to TRBD1 (6 bases). The CDR3 covers 18 residues. CDR1 and CDR2 (germline): MNHNS, SASEGT. Trimming cost V 2 bases and J 1 base, with 20 bases left between them. CDR3 sequence: CASSEIPGQRPTQETQYF. CDR3 nucleotides: TGTGCCAGCAGTGAAATCCCTGGACAGCGCCCTACCCAAGAGACCCAGTACTTC.

The J gene is TRBJ2-3, the V gene TRBV13, with D perhaps matching TRBD1 (5 bases). Germline values: CDR1 PRHDT, CDR2 FYEKMQ (reference sequence). Trimming removed 5 bases at V and 9 bases at J, with 12 bases between. This CDR3 is 12 amino acids long. CDR3 DNA sequence: TGTGCCAGCAGCCCATCTAGGGGCACGCAGTATTTT. Protein product: CASSPSRGTQYF.

The V and J genes are TRBV7-9 and TRBJ2-4; the match to TRBD2 covers 11 bases. The CDR3 is 19 residues long. The V segment lost 6 bases and the J segment 1 base; nucleotides outside the gene matches: 14. From germline, CDR1 is SEHNR and CDR2 FQNEAQ (reference sequence). The CDR3 spells CASRPKTSGRLEAKNIQYF. The CDR3 coding sequence is TGTGCCAGCAGGCCAAAAACTAGCGGGAGATTGGAGGCCAAAAACATTCAGTACTTC.

This clonotype was seen at least ten times. The rearrangement joins TRBV20-1 to TRBJ1-6; D is unclear. V was trimmed by 5 bases and J by 6 bases, leaving 17 bases between them. The CDR3 loop spans 15 amino acids. The germline CDR1 and CDR2 sequences are DFQATT and SNEGSKA (reference sequence). This CDR3 reads CSARTHEGSNSPLHF. The CDR3 nucleotides read TGCAGTGCTCGAACCCACGAGGGATCTAATTCACCCCTCCACTTT.

This chain links TRBV19 with TRBJ2-1, with D possibly being TRBD2 (6 bases). The ends were cut back, 7 bases at V and 1 base at J, with 17 bases in the middle. The germline CDR1 and CDR2 sequences are LNHDA and SQIVND (reference sequence). There are 16 residues in the CDR3. In DNA form, the CDR3 reads TGTGCCAGTATGGGGAGGAGGGCAGATTCCTACAATGAGCAGTTCTTC. Translation: CASMGRRADSYNEQFF.

There are many counts of this clonotype. This chain connects TRBV2 to TRBJ2-5; D is unclear. The CDR3 has 13 amino acids. Germline lookup yields CDR1 SNHLY and CDR2 FYNNEI. V was clipped by 4 bases and J by 2 bases, with 8 bases between them. CDR3 DNA sequence: TGTGCCAGCAGTGGTCGGTTTCAAGAGACCCAGTACTTC. Translation gives CASSGRFQETQYF.